The 10 T cell receptor beta chains below come from one sample, sequenced in a study of response to subunit inactivated influenza vaccine. Each CDR3 protein gets one entry after TCRdb re-called the RT-PCR reads with MiXCR. In the table there are 500,000 or so distinct CDR3 sequences, 16% of which are singletons. The sequences come from CD4+ T cells sorted from PBMCs, collected roughly 24 months after vaccination. These receptors came from a man in his fifties or sixties who received an inactivated influenza vaccine.

This clonotype was counted only a few times. This chain connects TRBV5-1 to TRBJ1-4; no definite D call. The CDR3 totals 15 residues. The V end was cut by 0 bases, the J end by 5 bases, with 11 bases between. The germline V gene encodes CDR1 SGHRS and CDR2 YFSETQ. In DNA, the CDR3 is TGCGCCAGCAGCTTGGACGGCACCTCGAATGAAAAACTGTTTTTT. This gives the protein CASSLDGTSNEKLFF.

J is TRBJ2-7 and V is TRBV18; the match to TRBD1 covers 7 bases. The CDR3 covers 14 residues. The V gene's germline CDR1 is KGHSH and CDR2 LQKENI. The V and J ends lost 6 bases and 3 bases, in that order; junction bases with no gene match: 8. CDR3 protein: CASSRDRWSYEQYF. CDR3 bases: TGTGCCAGCTCTCGGGACAGATGGAGCTACGAGCAGTACTTC. Full variable domain (remainder filled in from reference TRBV18 and TRBJ2-7): NAGVMQNPRHLVRRRGQEARLRCSPMKGHSHVYWYRQLPEEGLKFMVYLQKENIIDESGMPKERFSAEFPKEGPSILRIQQVVRGDSAAYFCASSRDRWSYEQYFGPGTRLTVT.

This clonotype was recorded at least ten times. The junction and the germline gene differ at one end; a read error may be behind it. V is TRBV7-7 and J is TRBJ2-3, with a weak D call TRBD2 (5 bases). This CDR3 is built from 15 residues. Germline lookup yields CDR1 SSHAT and CDR2 FNYEAQ (reference sequence). CDR3 loop: CASSLAGGDFDTQYF. The CDR3 nucleotides read TGTGCTAGCAGCTTAGCAGGAGGTGATTTCGATACGCAGTATTTT.

This clonotype appeared a few times. The genes are TRBV20-1 and TRBJ1-5, with unresolved D. The CDR3 consists of 14 residues. Germline V CDR1 and CDR2: DFQATT, SNEGSKA (reference sequence). With 3 bases removed from V and 3 bases from J, the gap between germline ends came to 12 bases. The DNA of the CDR3 is TGCAGTGCTAGTCGGTCACAGAACAATCAGCCCCAGCATTTT. It is translated as CSASRSQNNQPQHF.

Only a few counts were recorded for this clonotype. This chain uses TRBV28 with TRBJ1-1; TRBD1 is a possible D gene (6 bases). This CDR3 is built from 15 residues. Trimming took 5 bases from V and 0 from J, leaving 13 bases between them. Germline CDR1 is MDHEN and CDR2 is SYDVKM. The CDR3 DNA sequence: TGTGCCAGCAGTAAACGGACAGTTTTGAACACTGAAGCTTTCTTT. Amino acids: CASSKRTVLNTEAFF.

The rearrangement uses TRBV20-1 and TRBJ1-3; weak D call: TRBD1 (5 bases). V lost 6 bases, J lost 0 bases, and 15 bases lay in between. CDR3 length equals 15 residues. The germline CDR1 and CDR2 sequences are DFQATT and SNEGSKA (reference sequence). Written as DNA, the CDR3 is TGCAGTGCCCTTATCCCGGGGCACTCTGGAAACACCATATATTTT. Protein: CSALIPGHSGNTIYF.

The chain has TRBV6-1 and TRBJ2-2; no definite D call. CDR3 length equals 16 residues. CDR1 is MNHNS, CDR2 SASEGT, per germline. Trimming removed 4 bases from V and 0 bases from J, with 12 bases in between. In DNA form, the CDR3 reads TGTGCCAGCAGTGCACAACCCGGATCGAACACCGGGGAGCTGTTTTTT. It specifies CASSAQPGSNTGELFF.

This clonotype was seen only a few times. This chain connects TRBV4-1 to TRBJ2-2, with D possibly being TRBD1 or TRBD2 (6 bases each). V was pared by 4 bases and J by 1 base, with 19 bases between. This CDR3 spans 18 amino acids. Germline CDR1 is MGHRA and CDR2 is YSYEKL. The chain's CDR3 is CASSLPEGGAGNTGELFF. Written as DNA, the CDR3 is TGCGCCAGCAGCCTACCCGAGGGGGGCGCGGGGAACACCGGGGAGCTGTTTTTT.

The chain recombines TRBV4-3 with TRBJ1-4; D remains ambiguous. V was clipped by 0 bases and J by 0 bases, with 2 bases between them. There are 14 residues in the CDR3. CDR1 is LGHNA, CDR2 YSLEER, per germline. The CDR3 nucleotides are TGCGCCAGCAGCCAAGACGCAACTAATGAAAAACTGTTTTTT. Translated, it gives CASSQDATNEKLFF.

Worth noting for this clonotype: A read error may be the cause here, since a much bigger clone is one base away. This likely comes from a read error, as the CDR3 has no conserved phenylalanine or tryptophan at its end. The chain links TRBV4-3 to TRBJ2-2, with D possibly TRBD2 on 5 matching bases. CDR3 length equals 14 residues. V lost 0 bases and J lost 5, with 7 bases in between. Germline V gene sequence: CDR1 LGHNA, CDR2 YSLEER. CDR3 loop: CASSQDRGTGELFC. CDR3 sequence (DNA): TGCGCCAGCAGCCAAGATCGGGGTACCGGGGAGCTGTTTTGT.